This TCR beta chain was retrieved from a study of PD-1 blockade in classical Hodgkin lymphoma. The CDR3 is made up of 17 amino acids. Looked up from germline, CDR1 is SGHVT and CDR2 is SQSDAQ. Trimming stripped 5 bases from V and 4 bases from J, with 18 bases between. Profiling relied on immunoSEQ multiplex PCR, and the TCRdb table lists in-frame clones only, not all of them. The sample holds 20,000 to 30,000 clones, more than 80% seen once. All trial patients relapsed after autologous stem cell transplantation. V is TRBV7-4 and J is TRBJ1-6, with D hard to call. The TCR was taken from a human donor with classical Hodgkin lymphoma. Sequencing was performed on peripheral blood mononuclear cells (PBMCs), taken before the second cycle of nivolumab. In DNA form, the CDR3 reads TGTGCCAGCAGCCCAGACGACCCGTCGGGTTATAATTCACCCCTCCACTTT. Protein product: CASSPDDPSGYNSPLHF. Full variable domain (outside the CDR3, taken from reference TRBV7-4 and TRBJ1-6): GAGVSQSPRYKVAKRGRDVALRCDSISGHVTLYWYRQTLGQGSEVLTYSQSDAQRDKSGRPSGRFSAERPERSVSTLKIQRTEQGDSAVYLCASSPDDPSGYNSPLHFGNGTRLTVT.